These 20 T cell receptor beta chains were sequenced from one sample in a study of blood T cell repertoires in COVID-19. The method was immunoSEQ multiplex PCR; TCRdb's version includes in-frame clones alone and lacks a portion of them. The sample has some 260,000 clones; about nine tenths are singletons. Sequences were obtained from peripheral blood. The receptor set was obtained from a woman in her twenties or thirties with COVID-19, enrolled during active disease.

The rearrangement uses TRBV27 and TRBJ1-5; D unclear. This CDR3 has 16 amino acids. V was shortened by 7 bases and J by 0 bases, with 16 bases between the two germline ends. Germline V lookup: CDR1 MNHEY, CDR2 SMNVEV (reference sequence). The CDR3 DNA reads as TGTGCCAGCATGGCCGAGGGCTGGGGTAGCAATCAGCCCCAGCATTTT. Its translation is CASMAEGWGSNQPQHF.

This clone has more than one count but fewer than ten. The CDR3 spells CAISAEYEQYF. The CDR3 coding sequence is TGTGCCATCAGTGCAGAATACGAGCAGTACTTC. The V gene is TRBV10-3, the J gene TRBJ2-7, with D unresolved. The germline V and J ends were trimmed by 4 bases and 4 bases, with 5 bases remaining between them. Germline V gene data show CDR1 as ENHRY and CDR2 as SYGVKD. The CDR3 runs to 11 residues.

This chain connects TRBV10-3 to TRBJ2-7; TRBD1 matches at 8 bases. CDR3 length: 14 residues. V lost 4 bases and J lost 2; bases outside the gene matches: 4. The germline V gene encodes CDR1 ENHRY and CDR2 SYGVKD. CDR3 loop: CAISGTGSPYEQYF. In nucleotides, the CDR3 is TGTGCCATCAGTGGGACAGGGTCTCCCTACGAGCAGTACTTC.

This sequence joins TRBV2 and TRBJ1-5; 7 bases align to TRBD1. The CDR3 consists of 15 residues. Germline V gives CDR1 SNHLY, CDR2 FYNNEI. V shed 6 bases and J 0 bases; nucleotides not matched to a gene: 5. The CDR3 bases are TGTGCCAGCAGCGGGACAGTGAATAGCAATCAGCCCCAGCATTTT. Translation: CASSGTVNSNQPQHF. Variable domain in full (rest from reference TRBV2 and TRBJ1-5): EPEVTQTPSHQVTQMGQEVILRCVPISNHLYFYWYRQILGQKVEFLVSFYNNEISEKSEIFDDQFSVERPDGSNFTLKIRSTKLEDSAMYFCASSGTVNSNQPQHFGDGTRLSIL.

This clone has a single count. DNA for the CDR3: TGTGCCATCAGTGACCCCAGACGACAGACCTACGAGCAGTACGTC. Protein: CAISDPRRQTYEQYV. The chain joins TRBV10-3 to TRBJ2-7; D perhaps matches TRBD1 (5 bases). V was trimmed by 3 bases and J by 2 bases, leaving 14 bases between them. The CDR3 extends over 15 amino acids. The V gene's germline CDR1 is ENHRY and CDR2 SYGVKD.

The CDR3 region is CASSNSGGVYNEQFF. The CDR3 nucleotides are TGTGCCAGTAGTAACAGCGGGGGAGTCTACAATGAGCAGTTCTTC. The chain has TRBV19 and TRBJ2-1; TRBD2 agrees at 8 bases. V shed 4 bases, J shed 3 bases, and the junction held 5 bases outside the gene matches. CDR3 length: 15 residues. Germline values: CDR1 LNHDA, CDR2 SQIVND (reference sequence). The whole variable domain, filled in from reference TRBV19 and TRBJ2-1, reads DGGITQSPKYLFRKEGQNVTLSCEQNLNHDAMYWYRQDPGQGLRLIYYSQIVNDFQKGDIAEGYSVSREKKESFPLTVTSAQKNPTAFYLCASSNSGGVYNEQFFGPGTRLTVL.

V usage is TRBV5-5 and J usage is TRBJ2-3, with D possibly matching TRBD2 (5 bases). The V gene lost 7 bases and the J gene lost 2 bases, with 17 bases spanning the gap. Per the germline V gene, CDR1 is SGHKS and CDR2 is YYEKEE (reference sequence). The CDR3 consists of 15 residues. The CDR3 is CASLLPGTITDTQYF. As DNA, the CDR3 is TGTGCCAGCTTGCTCCCGGGAACCATCACAGATACGCAGTATTTT.

The V gene is TRBV6-2 or TRBV6-3, the J gene TRBJ2-1, with D tentatively TRBD1 (6 bases). Trimming removed 5 bases from V and 0 bases from J, with 14 bases in between. This CDR3 spans 16 amino acids. Germline assignment: CDR1 MNHEY and CDR2 SVGEGT. The CDR3 is CASSGAQGSSYNEQFF. For the CDR3, the DNA is TGTGCCAGCAGTGGGGCCCAGGGGAGCTCCTACAATGAGCAGTTCTTC.

This chain connects TRBV7-2 to TRBJ2-1; 7 bases are a match to TRBD1. Per the germline V gene, CDR1 is SGHTA and CDR2 is FQGNSA. J gave up 5 bases and V 0 bases, and 4 bases lay outside the gene matches. The CDR3 sequence is 15 residues long. DNA of the CDR3: TGTGCCAGCAGCTTAGCCCGGGGACAGAACAATGAGCAGTTCTTC. This translates into CASSLARGQNNEQFF. The variable domain in full, completed from reference TRBV7-2 and TRBJ2-1, reads GAGVSQSPSNKVTEKGKDVELRCDPISGHTALYWYRQSLGQGLEFLIYFQGNSAPDKSGLPSDRFSAERTGGSVSTLTIQRTQQEDSAVYLCASSLARGQNNEQFFGPGTRLTVL.

The rearrangement uses TRBV13 and TRBJ1-1; 7 nucleotides match TRBD1. Germline V gives CDR1 PRHDT, CDR2 FYEKMQ (reference sequence). The CDR3 runs to 16 residues. Losses at the gene ends were 5 bases for V and 1 base for J; bases not matched to a gene: 10. This CDR3 reads CASSQNLGQRNTEAFF. The CDR3 DNA reads TGTGCCAGCAGCCAAAATTTGGGACAGAGGAACACTGAAGCTTTCTTT.

The chain uses TRBV4-1 and TRBJ1-2; 11 positions agree with TRBD1. The trim removed 2 bases at V and 7 bases at J, leaving 15 bases unmatched. The V gene's germline CDR1 is MGHRA and CDR2 YSYEKL. This CDR3 is built from 18 residues. The CDR3: CASSQYSGTGGGQGGYTF. CDR3 DNA: TGCGCCAGCAGCCAATACTCTGGGACAGGGGGTGGTCAGGGTGGCTACACCTTC.

The rearrangement links TRBV10-3 to TRBJ2-4; possible D gene TRBD1, 6 bases. CDR3 length equals 16 residues. Per the germline V gene, CDR1 is ENHRY and CDR2 is SYGVKD. Trimming took 2 bases from V and 7 from J, leaving 18 bases between them. CDR3 in DNA: TGTGCCATCAGTGAGGCCCGGGGCCAGGGGTATAACATTCAGTACTTC. Its protein is CAISEARGQGYNIQYF.

The chain uses TRBV2 and TRBJ1-2; a possible D gene is TRBD1 (5 bases). The CDR3 runs 12 residues. The germline V and J ends were trimmed by 7 bases and 2 bases, with 8 bases remaining between them. Germline V CDR1 and CDR2: SNHLY, FYNNEI. CDR3 DNA: TGTGCCAGCAAAGACAGCAACTATGGCTACACCTTC. Translating it yields CASKDSNYGYTF.

The J gene is TRBJ1-1, the V gene TRBV5-1; weak D call: TRBD1 (6 bases). This CDR3 spans 14 amino acids. CDR1 and CDR2 from the germline V gene are SGHRS and YFSETQ. Trimming took off 3 bases at V and 3 bases at J, with 12 bases between the two ends. The CDR3 sequence: CASSSGVWDTEAFF. The CDR3, as DNA: TGCGCCAGCAGCTCAGGGGTGTGGGACACTGAAGCTTTCTTT. Drawing the rest from reference TRBV5-1 and TRBJ1-1, the complete variable domain is KAGVTQTPRYLIKTRGQQVTLSCSPISGHRSVSWYQQTPGQGLQFLFEYFSETQRNKGNFPGRFSGRQFSNSRSEMNVSTLELGDSALYLCASSSGVWDTEAFFGQGTRLTVV.

This clone appeared once. The rearrangement links TRBV4-3 to TRBJ1-2; D is undetermined. Germline V lookup: CDR1 LGHNA, CDR2 YSLEER. There are 15 residues in the CDR3. The V end lost 0 bases, the J end lost 3 bases, and 11 bases lay between the germline ends. The CDR3 sequence is CASSQDERGDYGYTF. The CDR3 DNA reads as TGCGCCAGCAGCCAAGACGAGAGAGGAGACTATGGCTACACCTTC.

The V and J genes are TRBV5-4 and TRBJ1-2; D gene uncertain. Germline V gene data show CDR1 as SGHNT and CDR2 as YYREEE (reference sequence). The CDR3 loop spans 13 amino acids. The germline V and J ends were trimmed by 2 bases and 11 bases, with 16 bases remaining between them. As DNA, the CDR3 is TGTGCCAGCAGCTTTACCGACAAAGGCTGGTACACCTTC. This codes for CASSFTDKGWYTF.

This clone was detected once. The chain has TRBV6-1 and TRBJ1-5, with TRBD1 identical over 11 bases. The CDR3 extends over 18 amino acids. Germline values: CDR1 MNHNS, CDR2 SASEGT. V shed 4 bases, J shed 2 bases, and the junction held 10 bases outside the gene matches. In nucleotides, the CDR3 is TGTGCCAGCAGTGGCGGGACAGGGGGTTATGGGGGCAATCAGCCCCAGCATTTT. Its translation is CASSGGTGGYGGNQPQHF.

The V call is TRBV9, the J call TRBJ2-1; the match to TRBD1 covers 11 bases. V shed 4 bases, J shed 3 bases, and the junction held 9 bases outside the gene matches. The germline V gene has CDR1 SGDLS and CDR2 YYNGEE. There are 17 residues in the CDR3. CDR3 coding DNA: TGTGCCAGCAGCCCGGACAGGGGGCGCTTAGGCTACAATGAGCAGTTCTTC. This sequence encodes CASSPDRGRLGYNEQFF. Full variable domain (outside the CDR3, taken from reference TRBV9 and TRBJ2-1): DSGVTQTPKHLITATGQRVTLRCSPRSGDLSVYWYQQSLDQGLQFLIQYYNGEERAKGNILERFSAQQFPDLHSELNLSSLELGDSALYFCASSPDRGRLGYNEQFFGPGTRLTVL.

V and J are TRBV27 and TRBJ1-5; D might be TRBD1 (5 bases). The CDR3 covers 14 residues. The germline gives CDR1 MNHEY, CDR2 SMNVEV (reference sequence). The V end lost 8 bases, the J end lost 6 bases, and 17 bases lay between the germline ends. CDR3: CASGQQGDGQPQHF. As DNA, the CDR3 is TGTGCCAGCGGGCAGCAGGGTGACGGTCAGCCCCAGCATTTT.

The table lists this clone with a few counts. The V gene is TRBV2, the J gene TRBJ2-1; 7 nucleotides match TRBD2. V was pared by 5 bases and J by 0 bases, with 4 bases of the junction left unmatched. Germline values: CDR1 SNHLY, CDR2 FYNNEI. This CDR3 has 15 residues. The DNA for the CDR3 is TGTGCCAGCAGTAGGGGCGGGAGCTCCTACAATGAGCAGTTCTTC. Protein sequence: CASSRGGSSYNEQFF.